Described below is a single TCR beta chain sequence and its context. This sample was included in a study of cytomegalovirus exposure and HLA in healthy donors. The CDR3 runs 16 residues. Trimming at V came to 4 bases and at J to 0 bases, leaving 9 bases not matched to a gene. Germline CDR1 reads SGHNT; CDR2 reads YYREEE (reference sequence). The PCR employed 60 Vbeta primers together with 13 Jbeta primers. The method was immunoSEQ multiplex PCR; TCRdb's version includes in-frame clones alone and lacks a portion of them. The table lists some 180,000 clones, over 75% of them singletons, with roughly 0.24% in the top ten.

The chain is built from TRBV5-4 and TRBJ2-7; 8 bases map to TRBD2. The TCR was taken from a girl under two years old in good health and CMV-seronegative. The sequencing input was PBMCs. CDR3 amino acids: CASSHDLAGNSYEQYF. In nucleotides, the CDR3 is TGTGCCAGCAGCCACGACCTAGCGGGTAACTCCTACGAGCAGTACTTC.